These 13 T cell receptor beta chains came from one sample sequenced in a study of breast tumors, draining lymph nodes, adjacent tissues. TCRdb reprocessed the multiplex PCR reads via MiXCR and lists one record per CDR3 protein. Among 84,000 or so distinct CDR3 sequences, around 29% were seen once, and the ten largest hold 8% to 9%. Breast cancer patients provided tissue from their axillary draining lymph nodes. Sample: axillary lymph node tissue. These receptors all stem from a female donor with breast cancer. Some clones in this sample may be carry-over from other donors' samples.

On this clonotype itself: The junction departs from the called germline gene at one end, perhaps through a read error. The chain recombines TRBV11-2 with TRBJ2-3, with 7 bases aligning to TRBD1. CDR3 length equals 15 residues. CDR1 SGHAT and CDR2 FQNNGV come from the germline V gene. CDR3 residues: CASSLDGTDTDMQYF. The CDR3 DNA reads TGTGCCAGCAGCTTGGACGGGACAGACACAGATATGCAGTATTTT.

This clonotype has a count of ten or more. V and J are TRBV6-6 and TRBJ2-2, with D unresolved. CDR3 length: 11 residues. Germline lookup yields CDR1 MNHNY and CDR2 SVGAGI (reference sequence). V dropped 7 bases and J dropped 3 bases, with 3 bases sitting between them. Written as DNA, the CDR3 is TGTGCCAGCACCTACACCGGGGAGCTGTTTTTT. Residues: CASTYTGELFF.

The chain carries TRBV29-1 and TRBJ2-7; TRBD2 aligns across 16 bases. V shed 4 bases, J shed 7 bases, and the junction held 10 bases outside the gene matches. Looked up from germline, CDR1 is SQVTM and CDR2 is ANQGSEA. The CDR3 runs 16 residues. CDR3: CSVGGTSGRVRREQYF. DNA of the CDR3: TGCAGCGTTGGGGGGACTAGCGGGAGGGTCCGGAGAGAGCAGTACTTC.

Of note for this clonotype: No DNA is shown, since the ends of the CDR3 on it are uncertain; the CDR3 is the one TCRdb lists. The chain joins TRBV20-1 to TRBJ1-2; the table's D call of TRBD1 was not tested on the DNA. The CDR3 region is 24 residues in length, termini included. The germline gives CDR1 DFQATT, CDR2 SNEGSKA (reference sequence). This CDR3 reads CSAGDAAMYLCATSRDRGNYGYTF.

This clonotype was seen ten or more times. V usage is TRBV30 and J usage is TRBJ2-7; TRBD1 agrees at 7 bases. The V gene's germline CDR1 is GTSNPN and CDR2 SVGIG (reference sequence). This CDR3 comprises 13 residues. V trimming: 7 bases; J trimming: 1 base; junction bases outside the gene matches: 7. The CDR3 spells CAFRTGLSYEQYF. CDR3 nucleotide sequence: TGTGCCTTCCGGACAGGCCTGTCCTACGAGCAGTACTTC.

About this clonotype: This clone may be a read error of a much larger clone one base away. The V gene is TRBV5-5, the J gene TRBJ2-3; tentatively, D is TRBD2 (5 bases). The germline gives CDR1 SGHKS, CDR2 YYEKEE (reference sequence). The CDR3 has 16 residues. Between the trimmed V and J ends, which lost 0 bases and 3 bases, there was a span of 14 bases. CDR3 amino acids: CASSLGRAMWTDTQYF. As DNA, the CDR3 is TGTGCCAGCAGCTTGGGGCGGGCGATGTGGACAGATACGCAGTATTTT.

The rearrangement joins TRBV5-5 to TRBJ2-7; TRBD1 matches 8 bases. Per the germline V gene, CDR1 is SGHKS and CDR2 is YYEKEE (reference sequence). With V trimmed by 0 bases and J by 5 bases, 13 bases remained unmatched. The CDR3 contains 17 residues. The CDR3 DNA follows: TGTGCCAGCAGCTTGGCCGTCGGGACAGGAGCAAACCACGAGCAGTACTTC. It is translated as CASSLAVGTGANHEQYF.

This clonotype was found many times. This sequence may be a read error, since a much larger clone differs from it by one base. V gene TRBV20-1 combines with J gene TRBJ2-1, with 10 bases that match TRBD2. Germline-derived CDR1 and CDR2 are DFQATT and SNEGSKA (reference sequence). V was clipped by 2 bases and J by 9 bases; unmatched bases: 7. The CDR3 has 14 residues. The CDR3 DNA follows: TGCAGTGCTAGAACACTAGCGGGAAACACTGAGCAGTTCTTC. Amino acid sequence: CSARTLAGNTEQFF.

At least ten counts were recorded for this clonotype. J is TRBJ1-4 and V is TRBV4-1; possible D gene TRBD1, 5 bases. V gave up 2 bases and J gave up 4 bases, with 11 bases separating them. The germline V gene has CDR1 MGHRA and CDR2 YSYEKL. The CDR3 has 15 amino acids. As DNA, the CDR3 is TGCGCCAGCAGCCAACTCAGGGTCGGTAATGAAAAACTGTTTTTT. Residues: CASSQLRVGNEKLFF.

In its sample, this clonotype was seen many times. With a much larger clone just one base away, this may be a read error. The genes are TRBV5-6 and TRBJ2-7, with D maybe TRBD2 (5 bases). V gave up 2 bases and J gave up 2 bases, with 11 bases separating them. Per germline, CDR1 SGHDT and CDR2 YYEEEE. The length of the CDR3 is 14 residues. The CDR3 sequence: CASSLPQTTYEQYF. The CDR3 DNA follows: TGTGCCAGCAGCTTACCGCAGACTACCTACGAGCAGTACTTC.

This clonotype was recorded many times. The rearrangement uses TRBV6-2 or TRBV6-3 and TRBJ2-7, with D possibly being TRBD2 (6 bases). CDR3 length: 18 amino acids. Per germline, CDR1 MNHEY and CDR2 SVGEGT. Deletions cut 6 bases from V and 0 bases from J, with 24 bases between. For the CDR3, the DNA is TGTGCCAGCAGACGAGCAATCGGGGGTTCAGGATCCTCCTACGAGCAGTACTTC. Residues: CASRRAIGGSGSSYEQYF.

This clonotype has a count of ten or more. The chain recombines TRBV19 with TRBJ2-5, with unresolved D. Trimming shortened V by 5 bases and J by 0 bases, and 7 bases separated the two germline ends. Germline CDR1 is LNHDA and CDR2 is SQIVND (reference sequence). The CDR3 runs to 13 residues. CDR3 loop: CASSWLDQETQYF. The CDR3 coding sequence is TGTGCCAGTAGTTGGCTTGACCAAGAGACCCAGTACTTC.

With respect to this clonotype: The junction and the germline gene differ at one end; a read error may be behind it. The rearrangement uses TRBV19 and TRBJ1-5; TRBD1 matches at 9 bases. Germline V lookup: CDR1 LNHDA, CDR2 SQIVND (reference sequence). This CDR3 has 19 residues. The CDR3 bases are TGTGCCAGTGGTATGTTGGGACAGGGTATTGGGGACGGCCGGCAGCCCCAGCGTTTT. This translates into CASGMLGQGIGDGRQPQRF. The complete variable domain, with remaining parts taken from reference TRBV19 and TRBJ1-5, reads DGGITQSPKYLFRKEGQNVTLSCEQNLNHDAMYWYRQDPGQGLRLIYYSQIVNDFQKGDIAEGYSVSREKKESFPLTVTSAQKNPTAFYLCASGMLGQGIGDGRQPQRFGDGTRLSIL.